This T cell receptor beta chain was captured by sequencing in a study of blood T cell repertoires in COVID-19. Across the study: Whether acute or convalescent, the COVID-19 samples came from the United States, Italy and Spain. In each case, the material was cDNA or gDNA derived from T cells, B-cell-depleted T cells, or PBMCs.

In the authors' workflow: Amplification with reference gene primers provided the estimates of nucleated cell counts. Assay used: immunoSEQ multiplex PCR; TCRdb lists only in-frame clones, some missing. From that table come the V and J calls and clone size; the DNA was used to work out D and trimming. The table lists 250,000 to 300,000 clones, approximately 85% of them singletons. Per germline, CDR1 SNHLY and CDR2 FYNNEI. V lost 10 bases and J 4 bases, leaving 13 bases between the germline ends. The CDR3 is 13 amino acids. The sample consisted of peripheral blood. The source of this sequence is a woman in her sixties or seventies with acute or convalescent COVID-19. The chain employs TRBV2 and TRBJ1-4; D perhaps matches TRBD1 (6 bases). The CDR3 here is CATTDRNNEKLFF. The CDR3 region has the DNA TGTGCCACTACAGACAGGAATAATGAAAAACTGTTTTTT.